The TCR beta chain described here comes from a study of shared clonotypes between healthy human individuals. An approximately 200 ng quantity of DNA, about 30,000 T cell genomes, went into the sorted-subset replicate PCRs. Assay: immunoSEQ multiplex PCR; the TCRdb copy retains only in-frame clones and omits some. This table holds 550,000 to 850,000 clones, over 55% found once. The CDR3 totals 13 residues. Germline V gene sequence: CDR1 MNHEY, CDR2 SVGAGI. Trimming left V 4 bases short and J 4 bases short, with 10 bases between. V is TRBV6-5 and J is TRBJ2-5; D is undetermined. Sequenced material: memory CD4+ T cells sorted from blood. The subset denotes: CD45RA-negative fraction. The clonotype originates from a woman aged 25 to 39 in good health. CDR3 amino acids: CASSFSVVETQYF. Written as DNA, the CDR3 is TGTGCCAGCAGTTTCAGCGTTGTAGAGACCCAGTACTTC.